Each of the 20 T cell receptor beta chains below was sequenced from the same sample in a study of cytomegalovirus exposure and HLA in healthy donors. Use of 60 Vbeta and 13 Jbeta primers characterized the PCR. Libraries were prepared by immunoSEQ multiplex PCR; TCRdb keeps only in-frame clonotypes and omits some of them. The data contain around 130,000 clones, more than 60% of them singletons. What was sequenced was PBMCs. These receptors came from a man aged 18 to 29 in good health and CMV-seronegative.

This clone was counted between two and nine times. The chain combines TRBV7-8 with TRBJ2-7; D gene ambiguous. V lost 0 bases and J lost 3, with 15 bases in between. The V gene's germline CDR1 is SGHVS and CDR2 FQNEAQ. The CDR3 consists of 16 residues. This CDR3 reads CASSLAGGATNYEQYF. Written as DNA, the CDR3 is TGTGCCAGCAGCTTAGCCGGCGGAGCGACGAACTACGAGCAGTACTTC.

CDR3: CASSLAASGTDTQYF. The CDR3 region has the DNA TGTGCCAGCAGCTTAGCAGCTAGCGGCACAGATACGCAGTATTTT. V is TRBV7-2 and J is TRBJ2-3; D may be TRBD2 (6 bases). The CDR3 has 15 residues. Germline V gene sequence: CDR1 SGHTA, CDR2 FQGNSA. Trimming removed 0 bases from V and 1 base from J, with 8 bases in between. The variable domain in full, with the rest retrieved from reference TRBV7-2 and TRBJ2-3, is GAGVSQSPSNKVTEKGKDVELRCDPISGHTALYWYRQSLGQGLEFLIYFQGNSAPDKSGLPSDRFSAERTGGSVSTLTIQRTQQEDSAVYLCASSLAASGTDTQYFGPGTRLTVL.

The rearrangement uses TRBV28 and TRBJ2-7, with 9 positions matching TRBD2. The germline V gene has CDR1 MDHEN and CDR2 SYDVKM. V was clipped by 2 bases and J by 0 bases; unmatched bases: 8. This CDR3 has 17 residues. The CDR3 loop reads CASSLPRLAVSSYEQYF. The CDR3, as DNA: TGTGCCAGCAGTTTACCGCGACTAGCGGTGAGCTCCTACGAGCAGTACTTC.

The chain has TRBV30 and TRBJ2-3; 10 bases match TRBD2. Germline V lookup: CDR1 GTSNPN, CDR2 SVGIG (reference sequence). The CDR3 has 15 residues. V gave up 1 base and J gave up 1 base; unmatched junction bases: 2. CDR3 bases: TGTGCCTGGAGTGCGGGGACTAGCGGCACAGATACGCAGTATTTT. It is translated as CAWSAGTSGTDTQYF.

The chain couples TRBV7-9 to TRBJ1-1, with D perhaps TRBD1 (6 bases). The germline V and J ends were trimmed by 5 bases and 3 bases, with 25 bases remaining between them. Germline assignment: CDR1 SEHNR and CDR2 FQNEAQ (reference sequence). The CDR3 is made up of 18 amino acids. Here the CDR3 DNA reads TGTGCCAGCAGCCCAGTTTTATCAGGGGCAACGAGACACACTGAAGCTTTCTTT. It translates to CASSPVLSGATRHTEAFF.

In regard to this clone: The sample holds other DNA sequences that translate to the same CDR3. The rearrangement uses TRBV9 and TRBJ2-7; D gene uncertain. V was trimmed by 0 bases and J by 4 bases, leaving 11 bases between them. Germline V lookup: CDR1 SGDLS, CDR2 YYNGEE. The CDR3 runs 14 residues. The CDR3 loop reads CASSVGLAGYEQYF. CDR3 nucleotide sequence: TGTGCCAGCAGCGTAGGCCTGGCCGGGTACGAGCAGTACTTC.

This chain links TRBV6-1 with TRBJ1-4; D may be TRBD1 (5 bases). The CDR3 loop spans 17 amino acids. The V and J ends lost 4 bases and 1 base respectively, with 16 bases between them. CDR1 MNHNS and CDR2 SASEGT come from the germline V gene. The CDR3 protein is CASSGNWGRGTNEKLFF. The CDR3 DNA sequence: TGTGCCAGCAGTGGAAACTGGGGAAGGGGAACTAATGAAAAACTGTTTTTT.

This clone was observed a single time. The chain employs TRBV19 and TRBJ2-7; D ambiguous. The CDR3 runs 16 residues. V was pared by 3 bases and J by 2 bases, with 17 bases between. The germline CDR1 and CDR2 sequences are LNHDA and SQIVND (reference sequence). CDR3 amino acids: CASSMADPRGAYEQYF. As DNA, the CDR3 is TGTGCCAGTAGTATGGCAGACCCCCGAGGAGCCTACGAGCAGTACTTC. Filled out from reference TRBV19 and TRBJ2-7, the complete variable domain reads DGGITQSPKYLFRKEGQNVTLSCEQNLNHDAMYWYRQDPGQGLRLIYYSQIVNDFQKGDIAEGYSVSREKKESFPLTVTSAQKNPTAFYLCASSMADPRGAYEQYFGPGTRLTVT.

The V call is TRBV30, the J call TRBJ1-1, with 10 bases identical to TRBD1. The J segment lost 5 bases and the V segment lost 5 bases, leaving 2 bases of the junction unmatched. CDR1 GTSNPN and CDR2 SVGIG come from the germline V gene (reference sequence). The CDR3 contains 12 residues. The CDR3 bases are TGTGCCTGGGGGACAGGGGTGACTGAAGCTTTCTTT. Amino acid sequence: CAWGTGVTEAFF.

This clone was seen once. The chain carries TRBV5-1 and TRBJ2-1; 10 nucleotides match TRBD2. The CDR3 sequence is 17 residues long. Germline CDR1 is SGHRS and CDR2 is YFSETQ. V shed 4 bases, J shed 0 bases, and the junction held 7 bases outside the gene matches. The CDR3 loop reads CASSQDGLAASYNEQFF. The CDR3 nucleotides read TGCGCCAGCAGCCAGGACGGACTAGCGGCCTCCTACAATGAGCAGTTCTTC.

About this clone itself: Other nucleotide sequences from this sample produce the same CDR3. The chain joins TRBV7-2 to TRBJ2-1; 8 bases match TRBD2. V lost 3 bases and J lost 0; bases outside the gene matches: 1. The germline V gene encodes CDR1 SGHTA and CDR2 FQGNSA. The length of the CDR3 is 15 residues. Written as DNA, the CDR3 is TGTGCCAGCAGCTTTCTAGCGGGCTCCTACAATGAGCAGTTCTTC. Protein product: CASSFLAGSYNEQFF.

The rearrangement links TRBV2 to TRBJ2-7, with D possibly being TRBD2 (6 bases). The CDR3 consists of 12 residues. V was cut by 6 bases and J by 11 bases, with 17 bases left in between. Looked up from germline, CDR1 is SNHLY and CDR2 is FYNNEI. The CDR3 bases are TGTGCCAGCAGGGCATCACTAGAGCGGGAGTACTTC. It codes for CASRASLEREYF.

The chain joins TRBV18 to TRBJ2-4; maybe TRBD1 (5 bases). Trimming pared 6 bases from V and 2 bases from J, leaving 14 bases between. This CDR3 has 15 residues. Per the germline V gene, CDR1 is KGHSH and CDR2 is LQKENI. The CDR3 sequence: CASSRLDTTKNIQYF. The CDR3 nucleotides read TGTGCCAGCTCTCGGTTGGACACAACCAAAAACATTCAGTACTTC.

V usage is TRBV7-2 and J usage is TRBJ2-3; TRBD1 matches at 10 bases. Trimming removed 5 bases from V and 8 bases from J; junction bases left unmatched: 10. Germline CDR1 reads SGHTA; CDR2 reads FQGNSA. The CDR3 has 15 residues. This CDR3 reads CASSPGQGVLRTQYF. The CDR3 DNA reads as TGTGCCAGCAGCCCCGGACAGGGGGTTCTCCGTACGCAGTATTTT.

This clone was seen just once. The V and J genes are TRBV29-1 and TRBJ1-4, with 9 bases identical to TRBD1. Germline lookup yields CDR1 SQVTM and CDR2 ANQGSEA. The CDR3 totals 13 residues. V shed 8 bases and J 7 bases; nucleotides not matched to a gene: 8. CDR3 loop: CSTKDRGGEKLFF. DNA of the CDR3: TGCAGCACTAAGGACAGGGGAGGTGAAAAACTGTTTTTT.

The V call is TRBV6-5, the J call TRBJ2-7, with 13 bases aligning to TRBD2. Trimming at V came to 0 bases and at J to 10 bases, leaving 6 bases not matched to a gene. Germline CDR1 MNHEY, CDR2 SVGAGI. This CDR3 is 15 amino acids long. The CDR3 protein is CASSYSRTSGRAQYF. Written as DNA, the CDR3 is TGTGCCAGCAGTTACTCTCGGACTAGCGGGAGAGCTCAGTACTTC.

This chain links TRBV28 with TRBJ1-2; D is ambiguous. The CDR3 has 15 residues. Trimming left V 3 bases short and J 4 bases short, with 15 bases between. Germline CDR1 MDHEN, CDR2 SYDVKM. The CDR3 DNA is TGTGCCAGCAGTTTGATCCCAGTCTCTAGCTATGGCTACACCTTC. Amino acids: CASSLIPVSSYGYTF.

This clone was detected once. The rearrangement links TRBV7-8 to TRBJ2-6; D unresolved. V lost 1 base to trimming and J lost 2 bases, with 6 bases between them. This CDR3 has 15 residues. Germline CDR1 is SGHVS and CDR2 is FQNEAQ. CDR3 bases: TGTGCCAGCAGCTTAGGGGCTCCTGGGGCCAACGTCCTGACTTTC. It is translated as CASSLGAPGANVLTF.

This clone was seen a handful of times. The rearrangement uses TRBV10-3 and TRBJ2-6; D possibly corresponds to TRBD1 (5 bases). Germline CDR1 and CDR2: ENHRY and SYGVKD. This CDR3 region has 16 residues. Trimming took 4 bases from V and 2 from J, leaving 12 bases between them. The CDR3: CAISVKAGPGANVLTF. The CDR3 DNA follows: TGTGCCATCAGTGTTAAAGCAGGGCCTGGGGCCAACGTCCTGACTTTC.

The rearrangement joins TRBV10-1 to TRBJ1-1; D gene unclear. V lost 3 bases and J lost 4, with 9 bases in between. This CDR3 region has 13 residues. In germline, CDR1 is WNHNN, CDR2 SYGVQD (reference sequence). Here the CDR3 DNA reads TGCGCCAGCAGTGACCTTCGGAGCACTGAAGCTTTCTTT. This translates into CASSDLRSTEAFF.